These 17 T cell receptor beta chains share one sample of origin, sequenced in a study of CXCR3-negative and CXCR3-positive naive CD8 T cells. The TRB libraries of cDNA were built by UMI-labeled 5' RACE. TCRdb reprocessed the 5' RACE reads and keeps a single row for each CDR3 protein, giving no DNA. The sample totals about 130,000 distinct CDR3 sequences; its top ten clones hold around 0.27%. Source material: naive CXCR3- CD8+ T cells from blood. Stated subset: CD45RO-CCR7+CD27+CD95- naive CD8+ T cells lacking CXCR3 (TNR3-). The receptor source for this set is a human donor in good health. Some clones in this sample may be carry-over from other donors' samples.

This chain links TRBV5-8 with TRBJ2-1; absent DNA, TCRdb's TRBD2 call cannot be checked. The length of the CDR3 is 18 residues. The germline CDR1 and CDR2 sequences are SGHTS and YDEGEE. The CDR3 sequence is CASSLVVGRISSYNEQFF.

The chain joins TRBV28 to TRBJ2-5; the TRBD1 assignment by TCRdb is unverifiable without DNA. Germline V gives CDR1 MDHEN, CDR2 SYDVKM. This CDR3 region has 13 residues. The CDR3 spells CASQGQGQETQYF. Filled out from reference TRBV28 and TRBJ2-5, the complete variable domain reads DVKVTQSSRYLVKRTGEKVFLECVQDMDHENMFWYRQDPGLGLRLIYFSYDVKMKEKGDIPEGYSVSREKKERFSLILESASTNQTSMYLCASQGQGQETQYFGPGTRLLVL.

This chain links TRBV29-1 with TRBJ2-7; no DNA is available, so the TRBD2 call from TCRdb remains unchecked. CDR1 is SQVTM and CDR2 is ANQGSEA in the germline V gene. The CDR3 extends over 12 amino acids. This chain's CDR3 is CSVEAGTYEQYF.

The J gene is TRBJ2-7, the V gene TRBV2; the D call from TCRdb, TRBD1, cannot be confirmed without DNA. Per germline, CDR1 SNHLY and CDR2 FYNNEI. This CDR3 has 15 amino acids. Here the CDR3 reads CASSAAGTGDYEQYF.

This chain uses TRBV15 with TRBJ2-3. Germline assignment: CDR1 LNHNV and CDR2 YYDKDF (reference sequence). This CDR3 has 14 amino acids. The CDR3 sequence is CATSDHGISDTQYF.

The chain couples TRBV5-4 to TRBJ2-1. CDR1 and CDR2 from the germline V gene are SGHNT and YYREEE (reference sequence). There are 12 residues in the CDR3. CDR3 loop: CASSLEFREQFF.

This chain links TRBV9 with TRBJ2-7; TCRdb picks TRBD2, but there is no DNA to check that call. CDR3 size: 15 residues. Germline V lookup: CDR1 SGDLS, CDR2 YYNGEE. CDR3 protein: CASSVGGNPNGEQYF.

This rearrangement joins TRBV12-3 or TRBV12-4 to TRBJ2-7; TCRdb calls TRBD1, which cannot be checked without DNA. The CDR3 totals 14 residues. This CDR3 reads CASNSGGTPYEQYF.

This chain joins TRBV20-1 and TRBJ2-1; TCRdb outputs TRBD2, but without DNA this stays unchecked. The CDR3 is 16 residues long. Germline V lookup: CDR1 DFQATT, CDR2 SNEGSKA (reference sequence). The CDR3 is CSARDRTGGSYNEQFF.

This CDR3 is CASSGEGSGHSYEQYF. The chain is built from TRBV5-4 and TRBJ2-7; TCRdb outputs TRBD2, but without DNA this stays unchecked. Germline V gene sequence: CDR1 SGHNT, CDR2 YYREEE (reference sequence). The CDR3 is made up of 16 amino acids.

V usage is TRBV28 and J usage is TRBJ2-2; without DNA, the TCRdb call of TRBD2 cannot be checked. The CDR3 is 20 amino acids. The germline gives CDR1 MDHEN, CDR2 SYDVKM. CDR3 sequence: CASSLGLVSSGGKNTGELFF.

J is TRBJ2-5 and V is TRBV29-1. CDR3 size: 13 residues. From germline, CDR1 is SQVTM and CDR2 ANQGSEA. Here the CDR3 reads CSVESLGQETQYF.

The V call is TRBV12-3 or TRBV12-4, the J call TRBJ2-5. The CDR3 loop spans 12 amino acids. The CDR3 loop reads CASRDPKETQYF.

V and J are TRBV20-1 and TRBJ1-6; lacking DNA, the TRBD1 call made by TCRdb goes unchecked. The germline V gene has CDR1 DFQATT and CDR2 SNEGSKA (reference sequence). This CDR3 has 16 amino acids. The CDR3 here is CSARDDAGTDNSPLHF.

The chain has TRBV6-6 and TRBJ1-4; without DNA, the TCRdb call of TRBD1 cannot be checked. Germline CDR1 is MNHNY and CDR2 is SVGAGI (reference sequence). The CDR3 spans 15 residues. CDR3 in amino acids: CASTNIVTGNEKLFF.

The rearrangement joins TRBV4-3 to TRBJ1-4; the D call of TRBD1 rests on TCRdb alone, since no DNA is present to check it. The V gene's germline CDR1 is LGHNA and CDR2 YSLEER. The CDR3 contains 15 residues. The CDR3 reads CASSLGQGEMEKLFF.

This chain uses TRBV21-1 with TRBJ1-4. TRBV21-1 counts as a pseudogene. The CDR3 is 14 amino acids. The CDR3 sequence is CASSPGRTGEKLFF.